The entry below gives a single TCR beta chain sequence along with its context. Its matching antigen is unknown. With a much larger clone just one base away, this may be a read error. The entry originates in a study of human T cells and chemical hapten exposure. Study context: Patches with 0.01% DPC went on the upper back, and the tests were read at 6 days.

Germline V lookup: CDR1 SGHDN, CDR2 FVKESK. This CDR3 is built from 17 residues. TCRdb reanalysed the RACE reads using MiXCR and keeps one entry per CDR3 protein. The sample lists roughly 88,000 distinct CDR3 sequences; 8% to 10% were seen once. The time point here: pre-sensitization, week 0. Treatment: therapeutic diphenylcyclopropenone sensitization with weekly scalp DPC. Study results and caveats: Controls had significantly fewer large CDR3 similarity clusters than were formed by expanded TCRs. No change in TCRs above 1 in 1000 frequency was produced by DPC sensitization.

This sequence joins TRBV14 and TRBJ2-3; 9 nucleotides align to TRBD1. The TCR sequence derives from a woman in her thirties or forties with alopecia areata. Some clones in this sample may be carry-over from other donors' samples. The source material was whole blood, sampled in connection with sensitization to the hapten diphenylcyclopropenone (DPC). The CDR3 loop is CASNQDWGRTGADTQYF. The CDR3, as DNA: TGTGCCAGCAACCAAGATTGGGGGAGGACAGGGGCAGATACGCAGTATTTT.